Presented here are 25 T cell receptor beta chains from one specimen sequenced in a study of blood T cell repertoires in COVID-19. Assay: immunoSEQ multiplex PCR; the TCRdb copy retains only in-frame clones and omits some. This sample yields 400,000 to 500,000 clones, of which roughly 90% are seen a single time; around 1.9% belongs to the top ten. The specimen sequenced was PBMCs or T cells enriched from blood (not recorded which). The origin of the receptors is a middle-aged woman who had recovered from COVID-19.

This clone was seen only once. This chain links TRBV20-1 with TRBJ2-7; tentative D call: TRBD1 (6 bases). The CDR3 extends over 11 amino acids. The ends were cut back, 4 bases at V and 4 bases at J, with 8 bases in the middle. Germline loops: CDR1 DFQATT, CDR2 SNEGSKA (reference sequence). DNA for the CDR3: TGCAGTGCTAAGGGGGATTACGAGCAGTACTTC. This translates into CSAKGDYEQYF.

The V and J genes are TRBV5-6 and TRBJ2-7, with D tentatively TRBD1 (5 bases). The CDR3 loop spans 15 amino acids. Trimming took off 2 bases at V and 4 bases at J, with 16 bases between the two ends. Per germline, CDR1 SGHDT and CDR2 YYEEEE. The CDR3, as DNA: TGTGCCAGCAGCTTCAATCAGGGTTTCTCATACGAGCAGTACTTC. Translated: CASSFNQGFSYEQYF.

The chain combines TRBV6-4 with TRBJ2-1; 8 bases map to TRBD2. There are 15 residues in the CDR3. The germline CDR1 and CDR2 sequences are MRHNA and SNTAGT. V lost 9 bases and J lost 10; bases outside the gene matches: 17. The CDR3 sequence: CASSQSGSNSWEQFF. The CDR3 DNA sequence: TGTGCCAGTTCCCAAAGCGGGAGTAATTCGTGGGAGCAGTTCTTC.

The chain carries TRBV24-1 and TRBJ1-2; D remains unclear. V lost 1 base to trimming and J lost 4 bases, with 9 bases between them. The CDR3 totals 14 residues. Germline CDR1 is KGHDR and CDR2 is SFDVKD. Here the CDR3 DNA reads TGTGCCACCAGTGATTTAGGAGGGATCTATGGCTACACCTTC. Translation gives CATSDLGGIYGYTF.

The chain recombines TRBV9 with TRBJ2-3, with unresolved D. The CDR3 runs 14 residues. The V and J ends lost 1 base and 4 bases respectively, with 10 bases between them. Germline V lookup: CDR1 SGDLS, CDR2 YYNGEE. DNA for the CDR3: TGTGCCAGCAGCGTAAGTCCTAGGCCAGATACGCAGTATTTT. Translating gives CASSVSPRPDTQYF.

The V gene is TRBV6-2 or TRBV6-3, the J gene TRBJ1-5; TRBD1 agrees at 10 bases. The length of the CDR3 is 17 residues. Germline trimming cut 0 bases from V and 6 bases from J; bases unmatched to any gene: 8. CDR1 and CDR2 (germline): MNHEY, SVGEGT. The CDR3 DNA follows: TGTGCCAGCAGTTACTCCCTAGGACAGGGGGAGTCTCAGCCCCAGCATTTT. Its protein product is CASSYSLGQGESQPQHF.

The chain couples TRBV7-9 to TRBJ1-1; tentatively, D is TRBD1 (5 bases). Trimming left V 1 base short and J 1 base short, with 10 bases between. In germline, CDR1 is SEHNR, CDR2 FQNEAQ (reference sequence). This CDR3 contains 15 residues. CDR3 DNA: TGTGCCAGCAGCTTAGGGTGGACACCGAACACTGAAGCTTTCTTT. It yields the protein CASSLGWTPNTEAFF.

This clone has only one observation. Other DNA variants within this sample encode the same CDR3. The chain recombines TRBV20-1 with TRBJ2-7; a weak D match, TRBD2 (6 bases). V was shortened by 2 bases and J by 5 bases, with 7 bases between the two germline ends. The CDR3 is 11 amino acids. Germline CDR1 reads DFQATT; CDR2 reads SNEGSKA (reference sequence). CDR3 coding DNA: TGCAGTGCTAGAAGCGGGCACGAGCAGTACTTC. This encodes CSARSGHEQYF.

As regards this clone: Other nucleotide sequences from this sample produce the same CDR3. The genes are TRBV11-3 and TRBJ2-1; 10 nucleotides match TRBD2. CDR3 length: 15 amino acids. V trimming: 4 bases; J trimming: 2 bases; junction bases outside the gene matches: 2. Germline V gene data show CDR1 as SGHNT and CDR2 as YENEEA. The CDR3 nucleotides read TGTGCCAGCAGCTCACTAGCGGGACCCTACAATGAGCAGTTCTTC. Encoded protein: CASSSLAGPYNEQFF.

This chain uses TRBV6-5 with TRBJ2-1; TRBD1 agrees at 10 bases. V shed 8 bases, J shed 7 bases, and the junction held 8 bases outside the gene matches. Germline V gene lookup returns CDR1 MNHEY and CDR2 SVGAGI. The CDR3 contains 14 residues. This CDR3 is CASASGQGRNEQFF. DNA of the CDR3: TGTGCCAGCGCATCGGGACAGGGGAGGAATGAGCAGTTCTTC.

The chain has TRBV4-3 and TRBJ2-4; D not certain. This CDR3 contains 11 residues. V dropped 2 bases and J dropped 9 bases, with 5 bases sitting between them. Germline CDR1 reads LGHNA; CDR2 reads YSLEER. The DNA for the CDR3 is TGCGCCAGCAGCCAACGAGGCATTCAGTACTTC. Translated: CASSQRGIQYF.

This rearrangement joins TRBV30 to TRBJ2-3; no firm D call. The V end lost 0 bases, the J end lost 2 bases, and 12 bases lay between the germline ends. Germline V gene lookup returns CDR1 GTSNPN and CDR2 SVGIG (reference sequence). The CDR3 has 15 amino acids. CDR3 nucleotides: TGTGCCTGGAGTGTAATAAGGATAGCCACAGATACGCAGTATTTT. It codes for CAWSVIRIATDTQYF.

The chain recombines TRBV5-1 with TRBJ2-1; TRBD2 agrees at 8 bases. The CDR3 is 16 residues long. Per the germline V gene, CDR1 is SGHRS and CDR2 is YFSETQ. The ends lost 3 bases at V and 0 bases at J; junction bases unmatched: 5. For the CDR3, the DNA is TGCGCCAGCAGCTATAGCGGGACGAGCTCCTACAATGAGCAGTTCTTC. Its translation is CASSYSGTSSYNEQFF.

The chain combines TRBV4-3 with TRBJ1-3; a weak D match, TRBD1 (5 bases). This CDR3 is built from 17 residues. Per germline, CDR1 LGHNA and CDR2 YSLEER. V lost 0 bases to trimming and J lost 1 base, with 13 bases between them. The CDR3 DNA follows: TGCGCCAGCAGCCAAGAGGGCGTCAGGGATTCTGGAAACACCATATATTTT. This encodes CASSQEGVRDSGNTIYF.

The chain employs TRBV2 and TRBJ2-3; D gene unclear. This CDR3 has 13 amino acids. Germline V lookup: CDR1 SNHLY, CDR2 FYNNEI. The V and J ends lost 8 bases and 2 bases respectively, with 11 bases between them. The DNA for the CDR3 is TGTGCCAGCGGGTACAGAACCACAGATACGCAGTATTTT. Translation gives CASGYRTTDTQYF.

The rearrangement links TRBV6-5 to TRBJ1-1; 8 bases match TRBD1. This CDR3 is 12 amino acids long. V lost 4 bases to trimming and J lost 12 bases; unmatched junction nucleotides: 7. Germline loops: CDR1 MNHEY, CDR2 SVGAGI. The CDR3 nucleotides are TGTGCCAGCAGTTCACAGGGGGGGCGGACTTTCTTT. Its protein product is CASSSQGGRTFF.

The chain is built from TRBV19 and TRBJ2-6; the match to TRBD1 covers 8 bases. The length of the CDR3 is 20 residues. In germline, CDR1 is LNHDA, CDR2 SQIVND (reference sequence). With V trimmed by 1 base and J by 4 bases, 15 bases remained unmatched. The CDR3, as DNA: TGTGCCAGTAGTATAGTTGAGTTCCAGGGGGCCTTTTCCGGGGCCAACGTCCTGACTTTC. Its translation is CASSIVEFQGAFSGANVLTF. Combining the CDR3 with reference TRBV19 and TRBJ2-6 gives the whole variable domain DGGITQSPKYLFRKEGQNVTLSCEQNLNHDAMYWYRQDPGQGLRLIYYSQIVNDFQKGDIAEGYSVSREKKESFPLTVTSAQKNPTAFYLCASSIVEFQGAFSGANVLTFGAGSRLTVL.

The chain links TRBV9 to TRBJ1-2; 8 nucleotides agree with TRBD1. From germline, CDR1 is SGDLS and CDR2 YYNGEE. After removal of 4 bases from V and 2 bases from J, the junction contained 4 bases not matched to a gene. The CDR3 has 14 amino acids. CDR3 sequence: CASSLRGLNYGYTF. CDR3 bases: TGTGCCAGCAGCCTCAGGGGGCTAAACTATGGCTACACCTTC.

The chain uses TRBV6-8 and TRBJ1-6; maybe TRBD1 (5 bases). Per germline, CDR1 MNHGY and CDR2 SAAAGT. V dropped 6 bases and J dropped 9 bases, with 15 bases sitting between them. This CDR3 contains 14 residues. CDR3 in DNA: TGTGCCAGCAGCATACAGGTTTACGGTTCACCCCTCCACTTT. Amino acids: CASSIQVYGSPLHF.

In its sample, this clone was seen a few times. In DNA, the CDR3 is TGTGCCAGCAGTGAGGGACAGAGATCGAACACTGAAGCTTTCTTT. Translated: CASSEGQRSNTEAFF. The V gene is TRBV6-1, the J gene TRBJ1-1; TRBD1 aligns across 7 bases. The germline V gene has CDR1 MNHNS and CDR2 SASEGT. This CDR3 spans 15 amino acids. After removal of 3 bases from V and 1 base from J, the junction contained 5 bases not matched to a gene.

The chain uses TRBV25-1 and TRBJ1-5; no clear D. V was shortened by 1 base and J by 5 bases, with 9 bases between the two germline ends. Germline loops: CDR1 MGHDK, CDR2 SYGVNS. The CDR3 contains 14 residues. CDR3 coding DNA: TGTGCCAGCAGTGAATTTAGGCAGGATCAGCCCCAGCATTTT. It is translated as CASSEFRQDQPQHF. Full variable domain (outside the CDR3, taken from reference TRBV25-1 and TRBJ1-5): EADIYQTPRYLVIGTGKKITLECSQTMGHDKMYWYQQDPGMELHLIHYSYGVNSTEKGDLSSESTVSRIRTEHFPLTLESARPSHTSQYLCASSEFRQDQPQHFGDGTRLSIL.

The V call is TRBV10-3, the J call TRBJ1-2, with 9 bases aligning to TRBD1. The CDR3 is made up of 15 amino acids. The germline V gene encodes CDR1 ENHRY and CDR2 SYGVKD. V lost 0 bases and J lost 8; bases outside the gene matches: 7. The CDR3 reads CAISESGQGTSGYTF. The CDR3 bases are TGTGCCATCAGTGAGTCGGGACAGGGTACAAGCGGCTACACCTTC.

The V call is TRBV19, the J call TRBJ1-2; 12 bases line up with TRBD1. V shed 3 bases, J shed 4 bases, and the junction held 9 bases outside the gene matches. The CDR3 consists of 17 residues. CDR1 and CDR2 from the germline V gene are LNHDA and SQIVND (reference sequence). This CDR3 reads CASSMSGQGARSYGYTF. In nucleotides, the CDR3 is TGTGCCAGTAGTATGTCGGGACAGGGGGCCCGATCCTATGGCTACACCTTC.

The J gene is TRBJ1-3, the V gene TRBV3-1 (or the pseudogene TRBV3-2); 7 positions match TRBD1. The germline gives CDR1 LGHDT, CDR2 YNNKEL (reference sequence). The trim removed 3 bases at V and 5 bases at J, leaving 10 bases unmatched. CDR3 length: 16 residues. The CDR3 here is CASSQQKQGLRNTIYF. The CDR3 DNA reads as TGTGCCAGCAGCCAGCAGAAACAGGGGTTAAGAAACACCATATATTTT.

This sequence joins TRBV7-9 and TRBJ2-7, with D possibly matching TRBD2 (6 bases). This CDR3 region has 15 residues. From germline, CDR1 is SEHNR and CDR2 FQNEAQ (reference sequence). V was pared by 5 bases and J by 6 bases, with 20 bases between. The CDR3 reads CASSPLGGVLGEQYF. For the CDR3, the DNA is TGTGCCAGCAGCCCCTTGGGCGGGGTCTTAGGCGAGCAGTACTTC.